The entry below gives a single TCR beta chain sequence along with its context. This clone came up once. No antigen is known for it. The sample holds no much larger clone one base away, and base qualities are not on file. This record comes from a study of Ad26.COV2.S vaccination and SARS-CoV-2 variants listed by TCRdb under 2021. In the study overall: Vaccine-arm donors came from COV1001, a multicentre, randomized, double-blind, placebo-controlled phase I-IIa trial of Ad26.COV2.S in healthy adults. Dosing of Ad26.COV2.S was intramuscular, at either 5x10^10 or 1x10^11 viral particles, delivered as one shot or as two shots spaced 56 days apart. The specificity and breadth of SARS-CoV-2-reactive T cell receptors after Ad26.COV2.S vaccination were assessed by TCRbeta repertoire sequencing. A total of roughly 32 samples were included in the TCR-sequenced set, comprising about 20 Ad26.COV2.S vaccine recipients, 5 placebo recipients and 8 SARS-CoV-2 convalescent individuals. Trial participants were randomized into five groups of five: low-dose or high-dose Ad26.COV2.S given once or twice, or placebo on both occasions. Investigators remained blinded to trial group allocation during experiments and outcome assessment. What the study reported, not specific to this receptor: After vaccination, substantial breadth of spike-specific CD8+ and CD4+ T cell responses was reported. Non-spike TCR breadth was comparable between vaccine and placebo recipients, consistent with the vaccine containing only spike. Ad26.COV2.S recipients had higher spike-specific TCR breadth than placebo recipients (P = 0.0014). The study was not powered for comparison of responses between vaccine doses or regimens. The authors noted that the TCR breadth and depth analyses may have underestimated total T cell responses.

The sample's treatment or condition, from its label and the paper: around 19 received Ad26.COV2.S at low or high dose, single or two shots; about 5 received placebo; per-sample allocation not given. For vaccine and placebo recipients, the sequenced repertoires came from samples collected on day 63 after the first injection. Cohort 1b enrolled 20 to 30 adults aged 18-55 years at a single site in Boston, USA, between 29 July and 7 August 2020. Ad26.COV2.S was a replication-incompetent adenovirus type 26 vector expressing a prefusion-stabilized SARS-CoV-2 spike protein from the original Wuhan strain. The immunoSEQ Assay was the method used to sequence TCRbeta CDR3 regions. After extraction, genomic DNA underwent amplification by bias-controlled multiplex PCR, followed by high-throughput sequencing. For the original study's pipeline: To quantify the absolute abundance of every unique TCRbeta CDR3 region, sequences were collapsed and filtered. T cell fraction was estimated by normalizing TCRbeta template counts to usable DNA, with usable DNA measured through amplification of reference genes found in all nucleated cells. Repertoire TCRs were annotated as SARS-CoV-2-specific by exact matching of V gene, CDR3 amino acid sequence and J gene to a known reactive TCR set. The reference SARS-CoV-2 TCR set came from MIRA and was filtered for enrichment in COVID-19-positive ImmuneCODE repertoires, removing public or cross-reactive TCRs. Using the MIRA antigens, annotated TCRs were further analysed by specific ORF or by position within an ORF. Breadth was defined as the number of annotated unique rearrangements divided by the total number of unique productive rearrangements, and depth was defined as the summed frequency of the annotated unique rearrangements. Two-sided Wilcoxon rank-sum tests were applied when comparing TCR breadth between groups. TCRdb's version of the immuneACCESS table is confined to in-frame rearrangements and falls short of the full clone set. An unresolved V gene accounts for under half of the shortfall where checked; the remainder is of unknown origin. D and trimming were read from the DNA, whereas the V and J calls and clone size are those reported in that table. In all, the sample holds around 270,000 clones, and around nine tenths of those were seen once. The leading ten clones occupy roughly 3% of the sample.

The sequence was obtained from a person between 18 and 65 years old who received the Ad26.COV2.S COVID-19 vaccine or a placebo. The source material was peripheral blood, sampled in a trial of Ad26.COV2.S vaccine versus placebo.

The DNA is as follows: TGTGCCAGCAGTCCGGGACAAGGTCGCTATGGCTACACCTTC. The resulting protein is CASSPGQGRYGYTF. The chain links TRBV27 with TRBJ1-2; TRBD1 could be the D gene, as 6 bases match. Trimming costs V 5 bases and J 4 bases, and their ends lie 14 bases apart. Counted from cysteine to phenylalanine, this CDR3 has 14 amino acids. The DNA shown is the 42-base CDR3, in frame from base 1. The germline V gene (reference sequence) provides CDR1 MNHEY and CDR2 SMNVEV.